This T cell receptor beta chain was identified in a study of human T cells and chemical hapten exposure. The V gene end was trimmed by 6 bases and the J gene end by 1 base; junction bases not matched to a gene: 6. The CDR3 covers 15 residues. Germline V gene sequence: CDR1 MDHEN, CDR2 SYDVKM. TCRdb redid the calling of the RACE reads with MiXCR, one entry per CDR3 protein. The sample includes more than 250,000 distinct CDR3 sequences, 8.6% of them seen just once. Regarding time point: pre-sensitization, week 0. The treatment: therapeutic diphenylcyclopropenone sensitization with weekly scalp DPC. This TCR was sampled from a woman aged 40-49 years with alopecia areata. Some clones in this sample may be carry-over from other donors' samples. Sequencing was performed on whole blood, taken in connection with sensitization to the hapten diphenylcyclopropenone (DPC). The rearrangement joins TRBV28 to TRBJ2-7; 10 bases line up with TRBD2. CDR3 sequence (DNA): TGTGCCAGCAGCAAAAGCGGGAGGGGGTCCTACGAGCAGTACTTC. Translated, it gives CASSKSGRGSYEQYF.